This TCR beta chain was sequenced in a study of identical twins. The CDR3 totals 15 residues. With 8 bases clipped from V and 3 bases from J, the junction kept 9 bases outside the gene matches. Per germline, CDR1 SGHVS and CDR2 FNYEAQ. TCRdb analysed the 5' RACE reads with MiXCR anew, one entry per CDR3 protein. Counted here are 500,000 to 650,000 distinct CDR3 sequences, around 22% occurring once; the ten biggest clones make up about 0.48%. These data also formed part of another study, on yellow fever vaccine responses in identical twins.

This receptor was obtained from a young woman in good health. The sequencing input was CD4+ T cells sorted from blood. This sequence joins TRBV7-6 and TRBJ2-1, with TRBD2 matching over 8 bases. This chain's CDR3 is CASRAAGAFYNEQFF. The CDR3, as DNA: TGTGCCAGCCGGGCAGCGGGGGCCTTCTACAATGAGCAGTTCTTC.